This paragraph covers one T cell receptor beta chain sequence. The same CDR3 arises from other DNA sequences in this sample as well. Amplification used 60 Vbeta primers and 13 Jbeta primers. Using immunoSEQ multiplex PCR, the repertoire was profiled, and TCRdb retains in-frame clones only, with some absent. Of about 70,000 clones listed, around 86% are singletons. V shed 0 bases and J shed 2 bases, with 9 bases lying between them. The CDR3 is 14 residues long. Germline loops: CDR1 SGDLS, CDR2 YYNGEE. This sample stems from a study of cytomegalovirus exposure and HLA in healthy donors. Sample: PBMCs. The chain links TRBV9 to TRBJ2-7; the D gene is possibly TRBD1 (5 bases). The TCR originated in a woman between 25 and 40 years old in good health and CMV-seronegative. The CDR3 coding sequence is TGTGCCAGCAGCGTAGGGCAGGGTCCCTACGAGCAGTACTTC. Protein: CASSVGQGPYEQYF.